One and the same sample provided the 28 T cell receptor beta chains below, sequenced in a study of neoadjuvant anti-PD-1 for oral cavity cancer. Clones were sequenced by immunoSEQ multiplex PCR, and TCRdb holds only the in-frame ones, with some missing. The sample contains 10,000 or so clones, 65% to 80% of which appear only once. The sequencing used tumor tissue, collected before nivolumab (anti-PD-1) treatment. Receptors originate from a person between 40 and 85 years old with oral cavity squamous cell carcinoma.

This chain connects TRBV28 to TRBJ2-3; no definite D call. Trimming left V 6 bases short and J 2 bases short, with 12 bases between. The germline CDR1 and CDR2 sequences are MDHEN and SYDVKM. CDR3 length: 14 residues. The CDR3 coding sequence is TGTGCCAGCAGAGGACGCTGGGCCACAGATACGCAGTATTTT. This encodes CASRGRWATDTQYF.

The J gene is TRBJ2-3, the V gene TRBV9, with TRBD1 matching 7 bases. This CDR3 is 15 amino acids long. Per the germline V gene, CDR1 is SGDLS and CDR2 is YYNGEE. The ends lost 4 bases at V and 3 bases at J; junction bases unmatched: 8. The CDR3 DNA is TGTGCCAGCAGCCCCCAGGGACAGATAACAGATACGCAGTATTTT. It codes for CASSPQGQITDTQYF.

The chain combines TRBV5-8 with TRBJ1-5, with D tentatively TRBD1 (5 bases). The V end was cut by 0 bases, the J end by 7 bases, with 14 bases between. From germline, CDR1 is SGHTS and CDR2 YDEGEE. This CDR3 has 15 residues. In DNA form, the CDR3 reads TGTGCCAGCAGCTTGGGGGTGGGGGTCATGCAGCCCCAGCATTTT. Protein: CASSLGVGVMQPQHF.

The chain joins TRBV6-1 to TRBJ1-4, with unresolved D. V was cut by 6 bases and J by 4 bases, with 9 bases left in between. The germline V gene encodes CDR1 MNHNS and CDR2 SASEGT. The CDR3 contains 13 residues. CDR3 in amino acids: CASRQVVNEKLFF. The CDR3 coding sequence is TGTGCCAGCAGGCAGGTGGTTAATGAAAAACTGTTTTTT.

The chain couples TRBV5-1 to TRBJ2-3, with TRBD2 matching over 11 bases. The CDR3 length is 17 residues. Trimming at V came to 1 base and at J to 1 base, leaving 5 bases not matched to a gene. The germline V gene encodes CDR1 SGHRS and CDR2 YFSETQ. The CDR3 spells CASSLTSGGVGTDTQYF. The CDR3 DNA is TGCGCCAGCAGCTTGACTAGCGGGGGAGTGGGCACAGATACGCAGTATTTT.

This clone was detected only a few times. This CDR3 reads CASSPRREGARDGYTF. The CDR3 region has the DNA TGTGCCAGTAGTCCCCGTCGTGAGGGGGCGAGAGATGGCTACACCTTC. V usage is TRBV19 and J usage is TRBJ1-2, with 7 nucleotides matching TRBD1. CDR1 is LNHDA and CDR2 is SQIVND in the germline V gene (reference sequence). This CDR3 comprises 16 residues. V gave up 5 bases and J gave up 6 bases; unmatched junction bases: 15.

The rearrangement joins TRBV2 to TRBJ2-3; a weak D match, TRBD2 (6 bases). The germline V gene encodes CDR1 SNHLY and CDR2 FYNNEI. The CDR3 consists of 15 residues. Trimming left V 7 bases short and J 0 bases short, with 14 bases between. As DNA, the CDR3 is TGTGCCAGCACTCGGGAAGCGGGTAGCACAGATACGCAGTATTTT. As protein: CASTREAGSTDTQYF.

CDR3 sequence reads: CASSHQRGISGNTIYF. In nucleotides, the CDR3 is TGTGCCAGCAGCCATCAGCGAGGGATCTCTGGAAACACCATATATTTT. The chain is built from TRBV7-2 and TRBJ1-3; no firm D call. The V gene's germline CDR1 is SGHTA and CDR2 FQGNSA. Trimming cost V 5 bases and J 0 bases, with 14 bases left between them. This CDR3 is 16 amino acids long.

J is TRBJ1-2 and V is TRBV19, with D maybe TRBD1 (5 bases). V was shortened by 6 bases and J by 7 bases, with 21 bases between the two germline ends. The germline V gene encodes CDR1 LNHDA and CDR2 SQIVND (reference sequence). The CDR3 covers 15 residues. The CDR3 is CASSSAQGFFAGYTF. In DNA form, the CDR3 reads TGTGCCAGTAGCAGCGCGCAGGGATTCTTCGCTGGCTACACCTTC.

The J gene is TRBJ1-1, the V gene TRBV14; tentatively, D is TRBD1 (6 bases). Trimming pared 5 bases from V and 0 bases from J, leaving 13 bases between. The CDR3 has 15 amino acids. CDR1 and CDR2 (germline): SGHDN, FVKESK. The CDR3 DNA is TGTGCCAGCAGCTCCGCAGGGGCCCTGAACACTGAAGCTTTCTTT. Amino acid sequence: CASSSAGALNTEAFF.

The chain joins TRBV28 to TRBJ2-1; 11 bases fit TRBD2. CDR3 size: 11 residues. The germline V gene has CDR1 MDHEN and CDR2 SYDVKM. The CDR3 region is CASGRANEQFF. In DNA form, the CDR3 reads TGTGCTAGCGGGAGGGCGAATGAGCAGTTCTTC.

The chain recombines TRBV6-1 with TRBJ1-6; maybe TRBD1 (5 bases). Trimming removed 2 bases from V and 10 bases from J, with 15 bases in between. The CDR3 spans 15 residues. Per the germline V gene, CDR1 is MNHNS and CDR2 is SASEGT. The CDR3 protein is CASSEMGREESPLHF. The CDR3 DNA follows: TGTGCCAGCAGTGAAATGGGCAGGGAGGAATCACCCCTCCACTTT.

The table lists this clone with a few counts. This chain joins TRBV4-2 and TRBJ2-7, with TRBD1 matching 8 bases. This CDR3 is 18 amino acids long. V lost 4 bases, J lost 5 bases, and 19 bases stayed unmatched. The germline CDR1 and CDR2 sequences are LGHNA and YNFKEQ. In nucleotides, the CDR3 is TGTGCCAGCAGCCGGAAGGACAGGGTAGGGCTTTTGGGACACGAGCAGTACTTC. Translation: CASSRKDRVGLLGHEQYF.

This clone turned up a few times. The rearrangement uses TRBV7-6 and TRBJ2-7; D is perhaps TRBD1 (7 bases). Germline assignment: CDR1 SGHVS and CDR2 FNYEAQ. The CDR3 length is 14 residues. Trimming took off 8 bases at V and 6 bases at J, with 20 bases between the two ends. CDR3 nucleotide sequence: TGTGCCAGCGGAACTACAGGGGTAGCGGTCGAGCAGTACTTC. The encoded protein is CASGTTGVAVEQYF.

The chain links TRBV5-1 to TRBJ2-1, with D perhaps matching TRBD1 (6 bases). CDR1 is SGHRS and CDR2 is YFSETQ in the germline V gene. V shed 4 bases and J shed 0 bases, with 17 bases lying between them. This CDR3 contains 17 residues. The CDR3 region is CASSLGSDSFSYNEQFF. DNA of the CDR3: TGCGCCAGCAGCCTCGGATCGGACAGCTTCTCCTACAATGAGCAGTTCTTC.

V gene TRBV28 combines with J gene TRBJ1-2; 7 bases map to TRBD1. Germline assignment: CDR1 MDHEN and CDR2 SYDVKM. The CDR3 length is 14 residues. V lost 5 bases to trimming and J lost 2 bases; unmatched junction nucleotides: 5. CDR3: CASSPQGGNYGYTF. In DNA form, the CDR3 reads TGTGCCAGCAGTCCCCAGGGGGGGAACTATGGCTACACCTTC.

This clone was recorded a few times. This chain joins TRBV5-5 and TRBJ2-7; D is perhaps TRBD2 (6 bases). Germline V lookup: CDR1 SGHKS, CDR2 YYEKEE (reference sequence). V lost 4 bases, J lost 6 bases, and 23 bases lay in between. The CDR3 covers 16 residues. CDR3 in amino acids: CASSETSGTLGSEQYF. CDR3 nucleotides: TGTGCCAGCAGCGAGACATCCGGGACTTTGGGTAGCGAGCAGTACTTC.

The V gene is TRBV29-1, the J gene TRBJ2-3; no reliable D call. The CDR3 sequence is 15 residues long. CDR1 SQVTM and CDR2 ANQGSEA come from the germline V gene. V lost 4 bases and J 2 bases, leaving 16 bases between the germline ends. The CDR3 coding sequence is TGCAGCGTTGGGTACGGAACGCGGTTCACAGATACGCAGTATTTT. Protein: CSVGYGTRFTDTQYF.

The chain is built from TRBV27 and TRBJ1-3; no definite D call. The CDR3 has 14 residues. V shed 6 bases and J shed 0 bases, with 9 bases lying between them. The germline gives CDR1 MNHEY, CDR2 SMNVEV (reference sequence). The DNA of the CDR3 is TGTGCCAGCAGCCCTACTTACTCTGGAAACACCATATATTTT. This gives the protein CASSPTYSGNTIYF.

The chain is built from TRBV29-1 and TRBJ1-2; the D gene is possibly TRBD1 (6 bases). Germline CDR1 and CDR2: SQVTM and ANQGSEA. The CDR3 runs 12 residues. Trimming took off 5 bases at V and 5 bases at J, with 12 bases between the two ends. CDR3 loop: CSVTGNRYGYTF. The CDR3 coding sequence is TGCAGCGTTACAGGGAATCGATATGGCTACACCTTC.

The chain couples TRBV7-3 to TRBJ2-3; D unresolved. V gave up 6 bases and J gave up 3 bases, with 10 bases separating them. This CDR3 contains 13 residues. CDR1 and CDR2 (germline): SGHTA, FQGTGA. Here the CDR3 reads CASSYTETDTQYF. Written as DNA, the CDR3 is TGTGCCAGCAGTTACACAGAGACAGATACGCAGTATTTT.

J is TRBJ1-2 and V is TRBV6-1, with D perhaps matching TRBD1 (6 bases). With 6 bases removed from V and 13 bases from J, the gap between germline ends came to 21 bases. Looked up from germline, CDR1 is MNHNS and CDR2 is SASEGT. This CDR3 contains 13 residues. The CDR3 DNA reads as TGTGCCAGCAGCCCGACAGGACTTTTAGGGGGCACCTTC. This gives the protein CASSPTGLLGGTF.

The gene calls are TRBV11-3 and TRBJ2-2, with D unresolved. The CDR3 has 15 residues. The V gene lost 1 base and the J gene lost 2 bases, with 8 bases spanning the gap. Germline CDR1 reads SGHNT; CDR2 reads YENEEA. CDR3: CASSLGSHNTGELFF. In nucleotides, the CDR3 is TGTGCCAGCAGCTTAGGGTCTCACAACACCGGGGAGCTGTTTTTT.

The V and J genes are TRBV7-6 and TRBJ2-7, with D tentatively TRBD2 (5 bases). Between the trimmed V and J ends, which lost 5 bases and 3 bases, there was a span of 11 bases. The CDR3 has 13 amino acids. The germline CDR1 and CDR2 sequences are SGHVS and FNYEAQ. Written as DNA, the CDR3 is TGTGCCAGCAGCCCACCACTAGTCTACGAGCAGTACTTC. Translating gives CASSPPLVYEQYF.

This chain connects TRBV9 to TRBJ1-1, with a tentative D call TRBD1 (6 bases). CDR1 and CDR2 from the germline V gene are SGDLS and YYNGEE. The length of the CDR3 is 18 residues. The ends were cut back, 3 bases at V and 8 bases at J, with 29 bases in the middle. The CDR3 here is CASSDTQLQGKGGSEAFF. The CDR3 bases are TGTGCCAGCAGCGACACTCAACTTCAGGGGAAAGGGGGATCCGAAGCTTTCTTT. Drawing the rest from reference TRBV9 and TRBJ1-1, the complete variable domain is DSGVTQTPKHLITATGQRVTLRCSPRSGDLSVYWYQQSLDQGLQFLIQYYNGEERAKGNILERFSAQQFPDLHSELNLSSLELGDSALYFCASSDTQLQGKGGSEAFFGQGTRLTVV.

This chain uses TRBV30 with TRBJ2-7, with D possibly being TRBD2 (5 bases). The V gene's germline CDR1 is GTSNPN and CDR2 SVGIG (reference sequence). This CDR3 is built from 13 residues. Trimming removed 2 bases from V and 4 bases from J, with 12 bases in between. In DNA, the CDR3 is TGTGCCTGGAGTTCTCGGACTGAGTACGAGCAGTACTTC. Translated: CAWSSRTEYEQYF.

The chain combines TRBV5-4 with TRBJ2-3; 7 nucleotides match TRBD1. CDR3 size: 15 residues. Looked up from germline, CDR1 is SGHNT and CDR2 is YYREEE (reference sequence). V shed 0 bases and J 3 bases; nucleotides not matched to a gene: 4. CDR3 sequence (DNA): TGTGCCAGCAGCTTGGAGGGGGCTGGAACAGATACGCAGTATTTT. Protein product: CASSLEGAGTDTQYF.

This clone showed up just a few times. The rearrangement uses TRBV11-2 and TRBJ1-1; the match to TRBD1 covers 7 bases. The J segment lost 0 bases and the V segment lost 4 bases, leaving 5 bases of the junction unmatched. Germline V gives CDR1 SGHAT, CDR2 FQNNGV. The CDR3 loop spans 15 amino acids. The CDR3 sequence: CASSSGQVLNTEAFF. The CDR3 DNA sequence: TGTGCCAGCAGCTCAGGACAGGTTCTGAACACTGAAGCTTTCTTT.